The entry below gives a single TCR beta chain sequence along with its context. The data derive from a study of blood T cell repertoires in COVID-19. The overall study: Researchers got acute and convalescent COVID-19 samples from the United States, Italy and Spain. From T cells, B-cell-depleted T cells, or PBMCs came the material, which was cDNA or gDNA.

Trimming took off 5 bases at V and 5 bases at J, with 18 bases between the two ends. CDR1 SEHNR and CDR2 FQNEAQ come from the germline V gene (reference sequence). CDR3 length: 16 amino acids. Per the original data handling: Amplification with reference gene primers provided the estimates of nucleated cell counts. This table comes from immunoSEQ multiplex PCR, and its TCRdb copy is limited to in-frame clones, with some not included. V, J and clone size were drawn from that table, and D and trimming were deduced from the DNA. The profile shows some 100,000 clones, 80% of them singletons. Sequenced sample: peripheral blood. V gene TRBV7-9 combines with J gene TRBJ2-2; D might be TRBD2 (5 bases). The source is a human donor in a cohort sampled during active COVID-19. Here the CDR3 DNA reads TGTGCCAGCAGCCCGGGATGGTCGGTTGGGACCGGGGAGCTGTTTTTT. Protein sequence: CASSPGWSVGTGELFF.